The 28 T cell receptor beta chains below were found in one sample sequenced in a study of Ad26.COV2.S vaccination and SARS-CoV-2 variants. The treatment: roughly 20 received Ad26.COV2.S at low or high dose, single or two shots; 5 received placebo; per-sample allocation not given. Specimen acquisition occurred on day 63 following the initial vaccine or placebo injection. The table came from immunoSEQ multiplex PCR; TCRdb's copy has only in-frame clones and leaves some out. The repertoire holds approximately 300,000 clones, with roughly 84% as singletons. Sequenced material: peripheral blood, taken in a trial of Ad26.COV2.S vaccine versus placebo. These receptors all come from a person aged 18 to 65 who received the Ad26.COV2.S COVID-19 vaccine or a placebo.

The genes are TRBV19 and TRBJ2-7, with D perhaps being TRBD1 or TRBD2 (6 bases each). Germline values: CDR1 LNHDA, CDR2 SQIVND (reference sequence). The CDR3 runs 14 residues. V was clipped by 5 bases and J by 0 bases, with 11 bases between them. In nucleotides, the CDR3 is TGTGCCAGTAGTCTAGGGGGGAGCTCCTACGAGCAGTACTTC. This translates into CASSLGGSSYEQYF.

The genes are TRBV15 and TRBJ2-7, with a weak D call TRBD1 (6 bases). CDR1 is LNHNV, CDR2 YYDKDF, per germline (reference sequence). V was cut by 1 base and J by 0 bases, with 10 bases left in between. CDR3 size: 15 residues. CDR3 sequence: CATSRGGPSSYEQYF. The CDR3 DNA reads TGTGCCACCAGCAGAGGGGGGCCTAGCTCCTACGAGCAGTACTTC.

V and J are TRBV5-8 and TRBJ1-1; D is possibly TRBD1 (6 bases). CDR3 length: 14 residues. V lost 4 bases and J 1 base, leaving 11 bases between the germline ends. Germline V gene lookup returns CDR1 SGHTS and CDR2 YDEGEE. As DNA, the CDR3 is TGTGCCAGCAGCGCCGGACAGAAGAACACTGAAGCTTTCTTT. As protein: CASSAGQKNTEAFF.

This chain connects TRBV6-5 to TRBJ2-3, with D perhaps TRBD2 (5 bases). Germline V gene lookup returns CDR1 MNHEY and CDR2 SVGAGI. This CDR3 region has 13 residues. V dropped 9 bases and J dropped 4 bases, with 14 bases sitting between them. The CDR3 DNA follows: TGTGCCAGTTCGGGATGGGTAGCAGATACGCAGTATTTT. This encodes CASSGWVADTQYF.

V and J are TRBV6-5 and TRBJ1-1; maybe TRBD1 (5 bases). Trimming stripped 8 bases from V and 8 bases from J, with 12 bases between. This CDR3 has 11 residues. Per germline, CDR1 MNHEY and CDR2 SVGAGI. The CDR3 reads CASGPGPEAFF. DNA of the CDR3: TGTGCCAGCGGGCCGGGACCCGAAGCTTTCTTT.

The V call is TRBV6-2 or TRBV6-3, the J call TRBJ2-2, with D possibly matching TRBD1 (6 bases). Deletions cut 6 bases from V and 0 bases from J, with 26 bases between. Germline V gives CDR1 MNHEY, CDR2 SVGEGT. This CDR3 is built from 20 residues. The CDR3 nucleotides read TGTGCCAGCAGCAGGTACTTCGTACAGGGTATCTCATCGAACACCGGGGAGCTGTTTTTT. Its protein is CASSRYFVQGISSNTGELFF.

This clone was observed a single time. The CDR3 spells CASSLTTSGAGEQYF. In DNA, the CDR3 is TGTGCCAGCAGCTTGACGACTAGCGGGGCTGGGGAGCAGTACTTC. The chain is built from TRBV7-9 and TRBJ2-7; TRBD2 aligns across 11 bases. Per the germline V gene, CDR1 is SEHNR and CDR2 is FQNEAQ (reference sequence). The CDR3 covers 15 residues. After removal of 3 bases from V and 7 bases from J, the junction contained 8 bases not matched to a gene.

The chain recombines TRBV6-2 or TRBV6-3 with TRBJ1-1; D unresolved. Per germline, CDR1 MNHEY and CDR2 SVGEGT. Deletions cut 6 bases from V and 7 bases from J, with 21 bases between. This CDR3 spans 15 amino acids. CDR3 loop: CASSITQSRSVEAFF. The CDR3 DNA reads TGTGCCAGCAGCATCACCCAAAGCCGATCGGTTGAAGCTTTCTTT.

The chain couples TRBV3-1 (or the pseudogene TRBV3-2) to TRBJ1-1; unclear D gene. CDR1 and CDR2 (germline): LGHDT, YNNKEL (reference sequence). This CDR3 has 13 residues. V was pared by 2 bases and J by 8 bases, with 12 bases between. As DNA, the CDR3 is TGTGCCAGCAGCCAAACCCCTCTCACGGAAGCTTTCTTT. This encodes CASSQTPLTEAFF.

The chain combines TRBV30 with TRBJ2-1, with unresolved D. The V end lost 0 bases, the J end lost 0 bases, and 6 bases lay between the germline ends. CDR1 GTSNPN and CDR2 SVGIG come from the germline V gene (reference sequence). The CDR3 is made up of 14 amino acids. The CDR3 protein is CAWSVGFSYNEQFF. CDR3 nucleotides: TGTGCCTGGAGTGTAGGGTTCTCCTACAATGAGCAGTTCTTC.

The V call is TRBV27, the J call TRBJ2-1; weak D call: TRBD2 (6 bases). There are 16 residues in the CDR3. The V end lost 5 bases, the J end lost 4 bases, and 18 bases lay between the germline ends. CDR1 is MNHEY and CDR2 is SMNVEV in the germline V gene (reference sequence). In nucleotides, the CDR3 is TGTGCCAGCAGTCCTAATTGGGCGGGGCGATACAATGAGCAGTTCTTC. Protein product: CASSPNWAGRYNEQFF.

As DNA, the CDR3 is TGTGCCAGCTCACCTCGCGGGGAGCCCACTGAAGCTTTCTTT. Amino acid sequence: CASSPRGEPTEAFF. This chain joins TRBV18 and TRBJ1-1; D gene ambiguous. The germline CDR1 and CDR2 sequences are KGHSH and LQKENI. The CDR3 totals 14 residues. Trimming pared 3 bases from V and 4 bases from J, leaving 12 bases between. The variable domain in full, with the rest retrieved from reference TRBV18 and TRBJ1-1, is NAGVMQNPRHLVRRRGQEARLRCSPMKGHSHVYWYRQLPEEGLKFMVYLQKENIIDESGMPKERFSAEFPKEGPSILRIQQVVRGDSAAYFCASSPRGEPTEAFFGQGTRLTVV.

The chain combines TRBV5-6 with TRBJ2-5; the match to TRBD1 covers 7 bases. The CDR3 runs to 17 residues. Germline assignment: CDR1 SGHDT and CDR2 YYEEEE. V was clipped by 4 bases and J by 5 bases; unmatched bases: 17. The CDR3 loop reads CASSPPWTGRSGETQYF. CDR3 DNA: TGTGCCAGCAGCCCCCCTTGGACAGGCCGATCGGGGGAGACCCAGTACTTC.

This chain links TRBV19 with TRBJ2-3, with 7 bases that match TRBD1. V dropped 1 base and J dropped 2; count of bases not matched to a gene: 15. CDR1 and CDR2 (germline): LNHDA, SQIVND (reference sequence). The CDR3 has 19 amino acids. The CDR3 reads CASSIAVSLGQTDTDTQYF. The CDR3 DNA reads as TGTGCCAGTAGTATAGCGGTCTCATTGGGACAGACTGACACAGATACGCAGTATTTT.

DNA for the CDR3: TGTGCCAGCAGTAAAGGGACAAGAGAGTACCAAGAGACCCAGTACTTC. Translated, it gives CASSKGTREYQETQYF. V usage is TRBV6-1 and J usage is TRBJ2-5; TRBD1 might be the D (6 bases). Trimming pared 5 bases from V and 0 bases from J, leaving 16 bases between. Germline loops: CDR1 MNHNS, CDR2 SASEGT. This CDR3 has 16 amino acids.

This clone was counted a few times. This sequence joins TRBV4-1 and TRBJ2-6, with 7 bases aligning to TRBD1. With V trimmed by 4 bases and J by 4 bases, 10 bases remained unmatched. Germline CDR1 is MGHRA and CDR2 is YSYEKL. This CDR3 comprises 17 residues. As DNA, the CDR3 is TGCGCCAGCAGCCTTTTACTCAGGGGGAAAGGGGCCAACGTCCTGACTTTC. It specifies CASSLLLRGKGANVLTF.

This clone has just one count. This chain links TRBV5-1 with TRBJ2-5, with 12 bases lining up with TRBD2. With V trimmed by 7 bases and J by 3 bases, 1 base remained unmatched. This CDR3 comprises 13 residues. Per germline, CDR1 SGHRS and CDR2 YFSETQ. This CDR3 reads CASRLAGEETQYF. The DNA for the CDR3 is TGCGCCAGCCGACTAGCGGGGGAAGAGACCCAGTACTTC.

The chain has TRBV10-3 and TRBJ1-1, with 7 bases aligning to TRBD1. This CDR3 region has 17 residues. The germline V gene encodes CDR1 ENHRY and CDR2 SYGVKD. The V gene end was trimmed by 2 bases and the J gene end by 4 bases; junction bases not matched to a gene: 13. The chain's CDR3 is CAISERGLSGFLTEAFF. DNA of the CDR3: TGTGCCATCAGTGAGAGGGGGCTGTCGGGGTTTCTCACTGAAGCTTTCTTT.

There are many counts of this clone. The chain carries TRBV7-9 and TRBJ1-1, with a weak D call TRBD1 (5 bases). In germline, CDR1 is SEHNR, CDR2 FQNEAQ (reference sequence). The ends were cut back, 3 bases at V and 4 bases at J, with 15 bases in the middle. The CDR3 runs to 15 residues. The CDR3 bases are TGTGCCAGCAGCTTTCAGGGCCGCTCCACCACTGAAGCTTTCTTT. Encoded protein: CASSFQGRSTTEAFF.

This rearrangement joins TRBV5-4 to TRBJ1-2; TRBD1 matches at 7 bases. V shed 5 bases and J 6 bases; nucleotides not matched to a gene: 7. Per germline, CDR1 SGHNT and CDR2 YYREEE (reference sequence). This CDR3 has 13 amino acids. The CDR3 DNA is TGTGCCAGCAGTCCACAGGGGAGTAATGGCTACACCTTC. Translated: CASSPQGSNGYTF.

The chain is built from TRBV6-2 or TRBV6-3 and TRBJ1-1; tentatively, D is TRBD1 (5 bases). The germline CDR1 and CDR2 sequences are MNHEY and SVGEGT. The V and J ends lost 1 base and 7 bases respectively, with 7 bases between them. This CDR3 is 12 amino acids long. The CDR3 sequence: CASSYYGGEAFF. CDR3 DNA: TGTGCCAGCAGTTACTACGGGGGTGAAGCTTTCTTT.

This clone was detected once. The rearrangement links TRBV5-1 to TRBJ2-2; TRBD2 matches 8 bases. J gave up 8 bases and V 3 bases, and 9 bases lay outside the gene matches. This CDR3 spans 15 amino acids. Germline loops: CDR1 SGHRS, CDR2 YFSETQ. The CDR3 loop reads CASSYSRGGRGELFF. The CDR3 DNA reads as TGCGCCAGCAGCTACTCCCGGGGGGGTCGTGGGGAGCTGTTTTTT.

The chain couples TRBV7-9 to TRBJ1-4; the D gene is possibly TRBD1 (5 bases). This CDR3 has 14 residues. Trimming took off 6 bases at V and 8 bases at J, with 16 bases between the two ends. The germline V gene has CDR1 SEHNR and CDR2 FQNEAQ (reference sequence). This chain's CDR3 is CASSRDLMTEKLFF. CDR3 bases: TGTGCCAGCAGTCGGGACCTCATGACCGAAAAACTGTTTTTT. The variable domain in full, completed from reference TRBV7-9 and TRBJ1-4, reads DTGVSQNPRHKITKRGQNVTFRCDPISEHNRLYWYRQTLGQGPEFLTYFQNEAQLEKSRLLSDRFSAERPKGSFSTLEIQRTEQGDSAMYLCASSRDLMTEKLFFGSGTQLSVL.

The chain uses TRBV7-2 and TRBJ1-2, with 7 bases lining up with TRBD1. The CDR3 is made up of 14 amino acids. V was clipped by 4 bases and J by 3 bases; unmatched bases: 5. CDR1 SGHTA and CDR2 FQGNSA come from the germline V gene. CDR3 sequence reads: CASSSTGNDYGYTF. The CDR3 DNA reads TGTGCCAGCAGCTCGACAGGGAATGACTATGGCTACACCTTC.

This chain joins TRBV5-4 and TRBJ2-1; D gene unclear. CDR1 and CDR2 from the germline V gene are SGHNT and YYREEE (reference sequence). This CDR3 has 14 residues. V was cut by 1 base and J by 2 bases, with 7 bases left in between. This CDR3 reads CASSLQDPYNEQFF. The CDR3, as DNA: TGTGCCAGCAGCTTGCAGGATCCCTACAATGAGCAGTTCTTC.

The V and J genes are TRBV5-1 and TRBJ1-2; TRBD1 agrees at 9 bases. CDR1 SGHRS and CDR2 YFSETQ come from the germline V gene. CDR3 length: 17 amino acids. Trimming removed 10 bases from V and 2 bases from J; junction bases left unmatched: 18. CDR3 loop: CAGERPTGGELNYGYTF. DNA of the CDR3: TGCGCCGGCGAAAGACCGACAGGGGGAGAGCTAAACTATGGCTACACCTTC.

This CDR3 reads CASSNGQGVGEQYF. CDR3 DNA: TGTGCCAGCTCTAACGGACAGGGGGTCGGGGAGCAGTACTTC. The chain employs TRBV18 and TRBJ2-7; TRBD1 matches 10 bases. This CDR3 region has 14 residues. V gave up 6 bases and J gave up 7 bases; unmatched junction bases: 9. The germline V gene has CDR1 KGHSH and CDR2 LQKENI. The full variable domain, its missing parts supplied by reference TRBV18 and TRBJ2-7, is NAGVMQNPRHLVRRRGQEARLRCSPMKGHSHVYWYRQLPEEGLKFMVYLQKENIIDESGMPKERFSAEFPKEGPSILRIQQVVRGDSAAYFCASSNGQGVGEQYFGPGTRLTVT.

About this clone itself: The DNA is omitted, as the CDR3 cannot be located on it reliably, and the CDR3 follows TCRdb's listing. The chain combines TRBV21-1 with TRBJ1-3. TRBV21-1 counts as a pseudogene. The CDR3 length is 16 residues, termini included. CDR3: CASTNKLWGPGNTIYF.